The T cell receptor (beta chain) under discussion was sequenced for a study of blood T cell repertoires in COVID-19. On the study more broadly: The United States, Italy and Spain provided the acute and convalescent COVID-19 samples. The cDNA or gDNA used as material had been derived from T cells, B-cell-depleted T cells, or PBMCs.

Original data processing: Amplification from reference gene primers served as the basis for estimated nucleated cell counts. The assay was immunoSEQ multiplex PCR, and TCRdb's table has in-frame clones only and misses some. V and J calls and clone size are as listed in that table; D and trimming were resolved from the DNA. The sample yields over 200,000 clones, approximately 88% seen once. The CDR3 spans 13 residues. Trimming took 7 bases from V and 14 from J, leaving 21 bases between them. CDR1 is LGHNT and CDR2 is FRNRAP in the germline V gene. This TCR was recovered from a man aged 55 to 69 who had recovered from COVID-19. The chain uses TRBV12-5 and TRBJ2-1, with D possibly being TRBD2 (7 bases). The sequencing input was peripheral blood. CDR3 region: CASALGGGGYKFF. The CDR3 nucleotides read TGTGCTAGTGCCCTAGGGGGAGGGGGTTATAAGTTCTTC.